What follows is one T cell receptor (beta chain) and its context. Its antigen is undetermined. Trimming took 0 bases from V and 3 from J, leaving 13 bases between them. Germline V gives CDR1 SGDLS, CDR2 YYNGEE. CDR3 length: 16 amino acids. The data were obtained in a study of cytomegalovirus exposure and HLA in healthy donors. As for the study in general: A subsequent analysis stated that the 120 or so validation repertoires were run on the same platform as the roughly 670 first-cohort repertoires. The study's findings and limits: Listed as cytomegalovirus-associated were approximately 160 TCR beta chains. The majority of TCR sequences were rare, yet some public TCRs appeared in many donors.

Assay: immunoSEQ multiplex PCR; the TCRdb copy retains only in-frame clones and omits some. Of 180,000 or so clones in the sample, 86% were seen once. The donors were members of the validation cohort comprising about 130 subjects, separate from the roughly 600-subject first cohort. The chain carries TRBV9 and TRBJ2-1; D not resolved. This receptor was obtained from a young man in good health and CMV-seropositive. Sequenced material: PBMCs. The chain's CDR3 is CASSVGSTDLYNEQFF. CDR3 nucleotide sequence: TGTGCCAGCAGCGTAGGAAGTACAGACCTCTACAATGAGCAGTTCTTC.